The 22 T cell receptor beta chains below come from one sample, sequenced in a study of cytomegalovirus exposure and HLA in healthy donors. The repertoire was sequenced with immunoSEQ multiplex PCR; TCRdb's copy has only in-frame clones and lacks some. The data contain 150,000 to 200,000 clones, roughly four fifths of them singletons. The specimen was PBMCs. All receptors come from a woman under 30 in good health and CMV-seropositive.

The V and J genes are TRBV6-1 and TRBJ1-4; D remains unclear. The CDR3 runs to 15 residues. Germline-derived CDR1 and CDR2 are MNHNS and SASEGT. Trimming removed 6 bases at V and 6 bases at J, with 17 bases between. In nucleotides, the CDR3 is TGTGCCAGCAGCCGCCATGTGGGCCTTGATGAAAAACTGTTTTTT. It yields the protein CASSRHVGLDEKLFF.

The rearrangement joins TRBV14 to TRBJ1-6, with TRBD1 identical over 7 bases. V shed 1 base and J 7 bases; nucleotides not matched to a gene: 7. Germline V gives CDR1 SGHDN, CDR2 FVKESK. CDR3 length: 16 amino acids. The DNA for the CDR3 is TGTGCCAGCAGCCAAGGGTCTTGGGGACAGAATTCACCCCTCCACTTT. It translates to CASSQGSWGQNSPLHF.

This chain joins TRBV27 and TRBJ2-1; D gene uncertain. This CDR3 spans 13 amino acids. Trimming stripped 3 bases from V and 8 bases from J, with 11 bases between. The germline gives CDR1 MNHEY, CDR2 SMNVEV (reference sequence). CDR3 DNA: TGTGCCAGCAGTTTGAACTCCAGGCATGAGCAGTTCTTC. This translates into CASSLNSRHEQFF.

The chain uses TRBV9 and TRBJ1-2; 8 bases map to TRBD1. Per germline, CDR1 SGDLS and CDR2 YYNGEE. V shed 3 bases and J 2 bases; nucleotides not matched to a gene: 3. The CDR3 is 14 amino acids. CDR3 residues: CASSGQGWNYGYTF. As DNA, the CDR3 is TGTGCCAGCAGCGGACAGGGGTGGAACTATGGCTACACCTTC.

V is TRBV6-5 and J is TRBJ1-3; D gene unclear. CDR1 is MNHEY, CDR2 SVGAGI, per germline. Trimming took 4 bases from V and 2 from J, leaving 6 bases between them. The CDR3 totals 13 residues. CDR3 loop: CASSSPTGNTIYF. The DNA for the CDR3 is TGTGCCAGCAGTTCACCTACTGGAAACACCATATATTTT.

This chain links TRBV7-6 with TRBJ1-2; D remains unclear. The CDR3 runs 16 residues. Trimming left V 2 bases short and J 5 bases short, with 18 bases between. Germline V gives CDR1 SGHVS, CDR2 FNYEAQ. Here the CDR3 DNA reads TGTGCCAGCAGCTTATTAGAGGGTCTGGTATGGTATGGCTACACCTTC. Its translation: CASSLLEGLVWYGYTF.

V and J are TRBV4-2 and TRBJ1-4; no clear D. V was shortened by 0 bases and J by 8 bases, with 10 bases between the two germline ends. Per the germline V gene, CDR1 is LGHNA and CDR2 is YNFKEQ. The CDR3 length is 14 residues. CDR3 loop: CASSQEQLREKLFF. In nucleotides, the CDR3 is TGTGCCAGCAGCCAAGAGCAGTTGAGGGAAAAACTGTTTTTT.

This clone was observed a handful of times. CDR3 loop: CASSPQGSNEQFF. The CDR3 DNA reads TGCGCCAGCAGCCCACAGGGCTCCAATGAGCAGTTCTTC. This chain connects TRBV5-1 to TRBJ2-1; possible D gene TRBD1, 6 bases. The CDR3 runs to 13 residues. Germline V gene sequence: CDR1 SGHRS, CDR2 YFSETQ. Trimming took off 4 bases at V and 6 bases at J, with 11 bases between the two ends. Looking up the rest from reference TRBV5-1 and TRBJ2-1 gives the full variable domain: KAGVTQTPRYLIKTRGQQVTLSCSPISGHRSVSWYQQTPGQGLQFLFEYFSETQRNKGNFPGRFSGRQFSNSRSEMNVSTLELGDSALYLCASSPQGSNEQFFGPGTRLTVL.

The chain couples TRBV9 to TRBJ2-5; 7 nucleotides match TRBD2. CDR3 length: 17 amino acids. Per the germline V gene, CDR1 is SGDLS and CDR2 is YYNGEE. V shed 3 bases and J 2 bases; nucleotides not matched to a gene: 13. The CDR3 coding sequence is TGTGCCAGCAGCGGGAGCGGTGGGGCGGGGGTGCAAGAGACCCAGTACTTC. Its translation is CASSGSGGAGVQETQYF.

V is TRBV2 and J is TRBJ2-3, with TRBD1 as a possible D gene (5 bases). V was pared by 3 bases and J by 2 bases, with 18 bases between. Germline CDR1 and CDR2: SNHLY and FYNNEI. The CDR3 runs 17 residues. The CDR3 here is CASSDPRRVGVTDTQYF. The CDR3 DNA sequence: TGTGCCAGCAGTGATCCCCGCCGGGTAGGGGTCACAGATACGCAGTATTTT.

This chain joins TRBV29-1 and TRBJ1-1, with TRBD1 as a possible D gene (6 bases). The CDR3 is 13 residues long. Germline V gene sequence: CDR1 SQVTM, CDR2 ANQGSEA. V shed 3 bases and J shed 2 bases, with 10 bases lying between them. The CDR3: CSVERGLNTEAFF. The CDR3 bases are TGCAGCGTTGAGAGGGGGTTAAACACTGAAGCTTTCTTT.

The chain joins TRBV7-2 to TRBJ1-2; TRBD1 matches 7 bases. J lost 1 base, V lost 0 bases, and 5 bases had no gene match. This CDR3 contains 16 residues. Germline V gene data show CDR1 as SGHTA and CDR2 as FQGNSA. Here the CDR3 reads CASSLARQGVNYGYTF. CDR3 DNA: TGTGCCAGCAGCTTAGCTCGGCAGGGGGTTAACTATGGCTACACCTTC.

This sequence joins TRBV12-5 and TRBJ2-6; TRBD1 matches 7 bases. The CDR3 spans 18 residues. The germline V gene encodes CDR1 LGHNT and CDR2 FRNRAP. V shed 3 bases, J shed 0 bases, and the junction held 8 bases outside the gene matches. The CDR3: CASGLGQGVGSGANVLTF. CDR3 coding DNA: TGTGCTAGTGGTTTAGGGCAGGGGGTCGGCTCTGGGGCCAACGTCCTGACTTTC.

This clone is a singleton in its sample. This chain links TRBV11-3 with TRBJ2-1; the match to TRBD2 covers 9 bases. Germline V gene lookup returns CDR1 SGHNT and CDR2 YENEEA. The junction had 13 bases not matched to a gene; V was cut back by 5 bases and J by 8 bases. The CDR3 length is 16 residues. CDR3 DNA: TGTGCCAGCAGCCTAGCCGGGCGGGGGGGCAAGCATGAGCAGTTCTTC. This codes for CASSLAGRGGKHEQFF.

The gene calls are TRBV20-1 and TRBJ2-3; TRBD1 might be the D (5 bases). This CDR3 is 11 amino acids long. CDR1 and CDR2 (germline): DFQATT, SNEGSKA (reference sequence). The V and J ends lost 3 bases and 4 bases respectively, with 5 bases between them. The CDR3 protein is CSARTADTQYF. The CDR3, as DNA: TGCAGTGCTAGGACAGCAGATACGCAGTATTTT.

This clone was seen a single time. The V call is TRBV10-3, the J call TRBJ1-1; perhaps TRBD1 as D (6 bases). V lost 4 bases to trimming and J lost 8 bases, with 14 bases between them. Germline assignment: CDR1 ENHRY and CDR2 SYGVKD. This CDR3 comprises 13 residues. CDR3 sequence reads: CAISGRQAEEAFF. CDR3 sequence (DNA): TGTGCCATCAGTGGTAGACAGGCCGAGGAAGCTTTCTTT.

The chain employs TRBV19 and TRBJ1-4, with 10 nucleotides matching TRBD1. V lost 6 bases and J lost 8; bases outside the gene matches: 6. The CDR3 extends over 14 amino acids. Germline CDR1 LNHDA, CDR2 SQIVND (reference sequence). CDR3 sequence: CASREGQGMEKLFF. Here the CDR3 DNA reads TGTGCCAGTAGAGAGGGACAGGGGATGGAAAAACTGTTTTTT. Looking up the rest from reference TRBV19 and TRBJ1-4 gives the full variable domain: DGGITQSPKYLFRKEGQNVTLSCEQNLNHDAMYWYRQDPGQGLRLIYYSQIVNDFQKGDIAEGYSVSREKKESFPLTVTSAQKNPTAFYLCASREGQGMEKLFFGSGTQLSVL.

This clone has more than one count but fewer than ten. V is TRBV6-1 and J is TRBJ2-2; D unresolved. Trimming left V 10 bases short and J 3 bases short, with 3 bases between. The length of the CDR3 is 10 residues. From germline, CDR1 is MNHNS and CDR2 SASEGT. As DNA, the CDR3 is TGTGCCATAGACACCGGGGAGCTGTTTTTT. It yields the protein CAIDTGELFF.

The CDR3 DNA sequence: TGTGCCAGCAGACCCGCAGGGCGGTACTTCGTTGACTATGGCTACACCTTC. Amino acid sequence: CASRPAGRYFVDYGYTF. The chain recombines TRBV2 with TRBJ1-2; tentatively, D is TRBD1 (5 bases). The CDR3 has 17 amino acids. Germline lookup yields CDR1 SNHLY and CDR2 FYNNEI. V was clipped by 6 bases and J by 3 bases, with 23 bases between them.

The rearrangement links TRBV10-3 to TRBJ1-2; TRBD1 agrees at 8 bases. Trimming cost V 6 bases and J 6 bases; bases outside gene matches: 9. The CDR3 totals 14 residues. The V gene's germline CDR1 is ENHRY and CDR2 SYGVKD. The CDR3 loop is CAIRGQEAGDGYTF. DNA for the CDR3: TGTGCCATCAGGGGACAGGAGGCTGGGGATGGCTACACCTTC.

This clone was observed a handful of times. The genes are TRBV4-1 and TRBJ1-2; perhaps TRBD1 as D (6 bases). CDR1 is MGHRA and CDR2 is YSYEKL in the germline V gene. Trimming removed 2 bases from V and 5 bases from J, with 15 bases in between. This CDR3 has 15 residues. The CDR3 is CASSQPGRGAYGYTF. CDR3 DNA sequence: TGCGCCAGCAGCCAACCCGGGCGGGGGGCGTATGGCTACACCTTC.

V usage is TRBV6-1 and J usage is TRBJ2-6, with D tentatively TRBD1 (5 bases). The CDR3 covers 21 residues. Germline V gene data show CDR1 as MNHNS and CDR2 as SASEGT. The V gene lost 1 base and the J gene lost 0 bases, with 22 bases spanning the gap. This chain's CDR3 is CASSEVAQGQFPLSGANVLTF. The CDR3 coding sequence is TGTGCCAGCAGTGAAGTCGCGCAGGGTCAGTTCCCCCTCTCTGGGGCCAACGTCCTGACTTTC.